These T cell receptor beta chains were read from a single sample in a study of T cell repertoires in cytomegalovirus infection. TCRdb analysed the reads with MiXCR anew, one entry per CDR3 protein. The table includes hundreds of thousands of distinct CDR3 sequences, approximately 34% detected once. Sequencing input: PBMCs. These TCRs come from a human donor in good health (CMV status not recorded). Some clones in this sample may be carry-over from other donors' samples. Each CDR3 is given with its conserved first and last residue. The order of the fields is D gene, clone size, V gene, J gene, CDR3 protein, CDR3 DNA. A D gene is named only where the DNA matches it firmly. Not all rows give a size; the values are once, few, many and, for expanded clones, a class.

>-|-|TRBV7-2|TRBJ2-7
CASTTASLGYEQYF
TGTGCCAGCACCACTGCGTCCTTAGGGTACGAGCAGTACTTC
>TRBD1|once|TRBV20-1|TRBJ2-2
CSWRQGAGELFF
TGCAGTTGGCGACAGGGGGCCGGGGAGCTGTTTTTT
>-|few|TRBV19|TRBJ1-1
CASRDSGRTEAFF
TGTGCCAGTAGGGATTCGGGGAGGACTGAAGCTTTCTTT
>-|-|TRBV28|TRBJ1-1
CASSLSPTQAFF
TGTGCCAGCAGTTTAAGCCCGACCCAGGCTTTCTTT
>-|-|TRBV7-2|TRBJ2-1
CASSCRRARGHNEQFF
TGTGCCAGCAGCTGTCGAAGAGCAAGGGGACACAATGAGCAGTTCTTC
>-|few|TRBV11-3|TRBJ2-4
CASSTRPPGAKNIQYF
TGTGCCAGCAGCACTCGTCCGCCCGGGGCCAAAAACATTCAGTACTTC
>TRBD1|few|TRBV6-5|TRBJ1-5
CASRRGLLGNQPQHF
TGTGCCAGCAGGAGGGGGCTTTTAGGCAATCAGCCCCAGCATTTT
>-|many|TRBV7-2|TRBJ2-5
CASSPGTRQETQYF
TGTGCCAGCAGCCCAGGGACCAGACAAGAGACCCAGTACTTC
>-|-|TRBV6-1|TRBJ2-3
CASSEAFRWASSTDTQYF
TGTGCCAGCAGTGAAGCCTTCCGCTGGGCTTCTAGCACAGATACGCAGTATTTT
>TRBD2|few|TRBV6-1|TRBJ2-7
CASSEGLAGIYEQYF
TGTGCCAGCAGTGAAGGACTAGCGGGGATCTACGAGCAGTACTTC
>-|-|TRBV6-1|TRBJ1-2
CASITGPQWGYGYTF
TGTGCCAGCATTACAGGGCCGCAGTGGGGCTATGGCTACACCTTC
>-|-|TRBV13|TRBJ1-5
CASSDPPIPGHRGGQPQHF
TGTGCCAGCAGCGATCCCCCCATTCCGGGACACCGAGGAGGGCAGCCCCAGCATTTT
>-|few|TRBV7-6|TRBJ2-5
CASSPAAGPQETQYF
TGTGCCAGCAGCCCCGCGGCGGGACCCCAAGAGACCCAGTACTTC
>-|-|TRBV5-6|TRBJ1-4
CASSFSTNEKLFF
TGTGCCAGCAGCTTCTCAACTAATGAAAAACTGTTTTTT
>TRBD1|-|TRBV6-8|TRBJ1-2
CASRKTGRNYGYTF
TGTGCCAGCAGGAAGACAGGGAGGAACTATGGCTACACCTTC
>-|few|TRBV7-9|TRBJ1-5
CASSFGADQPQHF
TGTGCCAGCAGCTTTGGGGCAGATCAGCCCCAGCATTTT
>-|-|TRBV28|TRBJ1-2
CYSSLGTGFNYGYTF
TGTTACAGCAGTTTAGGGACTGGATTTAACTATGGCTACACCTTC
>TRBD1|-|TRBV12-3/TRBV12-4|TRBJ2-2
CASIPGPGQHHANTGELFF
TGTGCCAGCATCCCCGGCCCGGGACAGCATCACGCGAACACCGGGGAGCTGTTTTTT
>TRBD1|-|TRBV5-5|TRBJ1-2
CASSFGQGNYGYTF
TGTGCCAGCAGCTTTGGACAGGGAAACTATGGCTACACCTTC
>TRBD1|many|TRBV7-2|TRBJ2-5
CASSLGHRQGAKETQYF
TGTGCCAGCAGCTTAGGACACCGACAGGGGGCAAAGGAGACCCAGTACTTC
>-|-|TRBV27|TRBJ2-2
CASSSPVGATGELFF
TGTGCCAGCAGTTCCCCAGTGGGGGCTACCGGGGAGCTGTTTTTT
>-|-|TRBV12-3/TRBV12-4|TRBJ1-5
CASREGQYSNQPQHF
TGTGCCAGCAGAGAAGGACAGTATAGCAATCAGCCCCAGCATTTT
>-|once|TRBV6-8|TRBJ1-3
CASSYWEPSSGNTIYF
TGTGCCAGCAGTTACTGGGAGCCCAGCTCTGGAAACACCATATATTTT
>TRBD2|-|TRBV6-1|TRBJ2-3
CASRGAGGTDTQYF
TGTGCCAGCAGGGGTGCGGGAGGCACAGATACGCAGTATTTT
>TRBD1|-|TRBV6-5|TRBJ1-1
CASRTGTAYMNTEAFF
TGTGCCAGCAGAACCGGGACAGCCTATATGAACACTGAAGCTTTCTTT
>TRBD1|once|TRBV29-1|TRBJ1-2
CSVGTGLSYTF
TGCAGCGTTGGGACAGGGCTGAGCTACACCTTC
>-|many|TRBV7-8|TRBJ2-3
CASSLRSPSTDTQYF
TGTGCCAGCAGCCTAAGGTCTCCCTCCACAGATACGCAGTATTTT
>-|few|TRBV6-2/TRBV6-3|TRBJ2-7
CASRYGLGTTSYEQYF
TGTGCCAGCAGGTACGGCCTGGGCACCACCTCCTACGAGCAGTACTTC
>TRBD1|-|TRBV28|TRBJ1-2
CASSFGDRVNYHF
TGTGCCAGCAGTTTCGGGGACAGGGTGAATTATCACTTC
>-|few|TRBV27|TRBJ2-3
CASKVVLYDGTQETDTQYF
TGTGCCAGCAAGGTGGTTCTCTATGACGGGACTCAAGAGACAGATACGCAGTATTTT
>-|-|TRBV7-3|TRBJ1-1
CASSGAVFDTEAFF
TGTGCCAGCAGCGGGGCAGTTTTTGACACTGAAGCTTTCTTT
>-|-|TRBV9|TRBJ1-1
CASSVGSVATEAFF
TGTGCCAGCAGCGTAGGGTCAGTGGCCACTGAAGCTTTCTTT
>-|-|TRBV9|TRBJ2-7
CASSPGQGQEQYF
TGTGCCAGCAGTCCCGGGCAGGGCCAAGAGCAGTACTTC
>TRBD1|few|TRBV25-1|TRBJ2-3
CASFRGPVTDTQYF
TGTGCCAGCTTCAGGGGGCCGGTCACAGATACGCAGTATTTT
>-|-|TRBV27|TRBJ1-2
CASSLGVSDYGYTF
TGTGCCAGCAGTTTGGGGGTTAGCGACTATGGCTACACCTTC
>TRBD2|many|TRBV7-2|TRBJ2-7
CASSSIAGGRSHEQYF
TGTGCCAGCAGCTCGATAGCGGGAGGGCGTTCCCACGAGCAGTACTTC
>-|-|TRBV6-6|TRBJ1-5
CSSRADARSQPQHF
TGTTCCAGCAGGGCCGACGCGAGGTCTCAGCCCCAGCATTTT
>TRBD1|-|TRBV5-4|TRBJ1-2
CASSNGTVYGYTF
TGTGCCAGCAGCAACGGGACAGTCTATGGCTACACCTTC
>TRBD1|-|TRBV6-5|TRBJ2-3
CASSYSSRGPGRISTDTQYF
TGTGCCAGCAGTTACTCGAGCAGGGGGCCGGGTAGGATCAGCACAGATACGCAGTATTTT
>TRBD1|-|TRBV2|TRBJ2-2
CASSRQGSGELFF
TGTGCCAGCAGTCGACAGGGGTCCGGGGAGCTGTTTTTT
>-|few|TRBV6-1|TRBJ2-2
CASSPDRGWEKNTGELFF
TGTGCCAGCAGTCCCGATCGGGGGTGGGAAAAAAACACCGGGGAGCTGTTTTTT
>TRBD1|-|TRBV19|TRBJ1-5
CASSIWDRAVINQPQHF
TGTGCCAGTAGTATATGGGACAGGGCGGTGATCAATCAGCCCCAGCATTTT
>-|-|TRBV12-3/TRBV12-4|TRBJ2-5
CASGDSLSGEKETQYF
TGTGCCAGCGGGGATTCCTTATCCGGGGAAAAAGAGACCCAGTACTTC
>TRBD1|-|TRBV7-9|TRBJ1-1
CASSMTGGWTFF
TGTGCCAGCAGCATGACAGGGGGCTGGACTTTCTTT
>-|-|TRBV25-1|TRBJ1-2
CASSERGPNYGYTF
TGTGCCAGCAGTGAGCGGGGTCCTAACTATGGCTACACCTTC
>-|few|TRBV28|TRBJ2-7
CASSSGQLVRYEQYF
TGTGCCAGCAGTTCCGGACAGTTAGTTAGATACGAGCAGTACTTC
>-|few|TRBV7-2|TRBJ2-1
CASSLVPGRAYNEQFF
TGTGCCAGCAGCTTAGTTCCGGGACGGGCCTACAATGAGCAGTTCTTC
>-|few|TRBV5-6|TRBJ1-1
CASSLGRGVEAFF
TGTGCCAGCAGCTTGGGCAGGGGCGTTGAAGCTTTCTTT
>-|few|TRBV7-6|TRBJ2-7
CASSPPDSRGEQYF
TGTGCCAGCAGCCCACCGGACAGCCGGGGAGAGCAGTACTTC
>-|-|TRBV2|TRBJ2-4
CASAVGGAKNIQYF
TGTGCAAGTGCCGTAGGGGGAGCCAAAAACATTCAGTACTTC
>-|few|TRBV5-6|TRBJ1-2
CASSSAYRAADYGYTF
TGTGCCAGCAGCTCAGCCTACAGGGCGGCGGACTATGGCTACACCTTC
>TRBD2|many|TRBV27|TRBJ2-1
CASSVTSVDEQFF
TGTGCCAGCAGTGTAACTAGCGTGGATGAGCAGTTCTTC
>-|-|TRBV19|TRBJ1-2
CASSSPGAANYGYTF
TGTGCCAGTAGTAGCCCCGGTGCGGCAAACTATGGCTACACCTTC
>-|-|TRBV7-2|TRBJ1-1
CVSSKDARPTEAFF
TGTGTCAGCAGCAAGGACGCACGCCCCACTGAAGCTTTCTTT
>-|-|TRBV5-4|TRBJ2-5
CASSPPERGPETQYF
TGTGCCAGCAGCCCCCCGGAACGGGGCCCAGAGACCCAGTACTTC
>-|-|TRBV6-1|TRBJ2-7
CASSAFSHRTAFEQYF
TGTGCCAGCAGTGCCTTTAGTCACAGGACGGCCTTCGAGCAGTACTTC
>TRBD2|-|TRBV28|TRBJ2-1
CASSPPRNSGDHNEQFF
TGTGCCAGCAGTCCCCCCCGTAATAGCGGGGATCACAATGAGCAGTTCTTC